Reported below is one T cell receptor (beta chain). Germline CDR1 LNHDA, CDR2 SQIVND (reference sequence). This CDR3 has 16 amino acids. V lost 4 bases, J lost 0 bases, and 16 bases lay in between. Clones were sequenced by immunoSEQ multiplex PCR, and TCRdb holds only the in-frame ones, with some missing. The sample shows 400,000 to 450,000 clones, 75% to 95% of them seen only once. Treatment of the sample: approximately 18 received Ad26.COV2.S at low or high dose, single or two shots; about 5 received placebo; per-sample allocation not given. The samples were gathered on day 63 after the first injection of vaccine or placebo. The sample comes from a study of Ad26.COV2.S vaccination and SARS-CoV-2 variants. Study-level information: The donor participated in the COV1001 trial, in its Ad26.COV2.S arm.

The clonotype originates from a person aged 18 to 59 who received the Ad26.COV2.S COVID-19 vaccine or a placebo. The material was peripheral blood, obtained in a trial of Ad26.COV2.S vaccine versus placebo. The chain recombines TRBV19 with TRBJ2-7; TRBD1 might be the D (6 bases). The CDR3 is CASSRTRQAFSYEQYF. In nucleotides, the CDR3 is TGTGCCAGTAGTAGGACGCGACAGGCTTTCTCCTACGAGCAGTACTTC.